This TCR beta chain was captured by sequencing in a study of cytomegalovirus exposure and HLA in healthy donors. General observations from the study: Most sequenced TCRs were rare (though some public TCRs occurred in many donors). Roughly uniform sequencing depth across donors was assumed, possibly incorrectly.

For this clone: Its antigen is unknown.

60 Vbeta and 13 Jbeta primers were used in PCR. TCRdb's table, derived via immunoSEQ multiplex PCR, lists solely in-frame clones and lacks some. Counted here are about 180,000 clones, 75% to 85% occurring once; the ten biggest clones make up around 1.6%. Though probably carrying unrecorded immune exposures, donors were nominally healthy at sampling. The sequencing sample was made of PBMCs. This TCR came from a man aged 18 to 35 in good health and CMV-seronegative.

The CDR3: CASSPFEGDNQPQHF. CDR3 DNA sequence: TGTGCCAGCTCCCCCTTTGAGGGAGACAATCAGCCCCAGCATTTT. The chain is built from TRBV18 and TRBJ1-5, with D unresolved. Germline V gene sequence: CDR1 KGHSH, CDR2 LQKENI. The CDR3 is 15 amino acids. With 6 bases removed from V and 3 bases from J, the gap between germline ends came to 15 bases.